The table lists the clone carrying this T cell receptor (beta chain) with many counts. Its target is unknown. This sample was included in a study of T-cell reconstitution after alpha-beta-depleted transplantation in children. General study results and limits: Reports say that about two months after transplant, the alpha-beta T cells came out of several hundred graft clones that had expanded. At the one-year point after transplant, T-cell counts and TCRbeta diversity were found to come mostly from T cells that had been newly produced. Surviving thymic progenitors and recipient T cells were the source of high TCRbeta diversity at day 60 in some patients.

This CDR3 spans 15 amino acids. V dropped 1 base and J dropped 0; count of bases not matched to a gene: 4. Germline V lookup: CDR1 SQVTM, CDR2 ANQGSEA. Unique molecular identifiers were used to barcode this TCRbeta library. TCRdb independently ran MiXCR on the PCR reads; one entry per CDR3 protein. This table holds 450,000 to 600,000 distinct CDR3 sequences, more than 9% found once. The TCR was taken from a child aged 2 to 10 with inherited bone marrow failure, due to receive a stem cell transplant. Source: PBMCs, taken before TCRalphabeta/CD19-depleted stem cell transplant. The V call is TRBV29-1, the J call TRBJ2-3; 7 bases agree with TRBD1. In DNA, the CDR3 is TGCAGCGTTGAAGCCTGGGACAGAAGCACAGATACGCAGTATTTT. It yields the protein CSVEAWDRSTDTQYF.